The rows below give T cell receptor beta chains drawn from one sample of a study of blood T cell repertoires in COVID-19. TCRdb's copy holds only in-frame clones and misses some; the assay was immunoSEQ multiplex PCR. The repertoire has fewer than 150,000 clones, approximately 85% of them found once; the top ten carry roughly 4%. Sequenced: peripheral blood. The receptors were sampled from a human donor in a cohort sampled during active COVID-19. The CDR3 runs from the conserved cysteine through the conserved F or W. D genes are given only for firm matches. Expanded clones are given a class, and other clones once, few, many or no size at all.

j_call | clone_size | v_call | d_call | cdr3_nt | cdr3_aa
TRBJ1-2 | . | TRBV18 | . | TGTGCCAGCTCACCCCTAGCCAAGGGACCCATCGGGGGAGAATACACCTTC | CASSPLAKGPIGGEYTF
TRBJ2-3 | . | TRBV30 | TRBD2 | TGTGCCTGGAGTTCCGGACTAGCAACAGATACGCAGTATTTT | CAWSSGLATDTQYF
TRBJ1-2 | . | TRBV6-5 | . | TGTGCCAGCAAAACGGGGGAAACACGCGGGGTCTACACCTTC | CASKTGETRGVYTF
TRBJ2-7 | . | TRBV4-1 | . | TGCGCCAGCAGCCAAGATCCAGGAACTAGCGAGCAGTACTTC | CASSQDPGTSEQYF
TRBJ2-3 | once | TRBV7-9 | . | TGTGCCAGCACACAGGGAGGCACAGATACGCAGTATTTT | CASTQGGTDTQYF
TRBJ2-1 | . | TRBV10-3 | TRBD2 | TGTGCCATCAGTGAGCAGCGGGGGGGCCGCAACAATGAGCAGTTCTTC | CAISEQRGGRNNEQFF
TRBJ1-2 | . | TRBV24-1 | . | TGTGCCACCAGTGATTTGTGCGAAGGGGGCTTC | CATSDLCEGGF